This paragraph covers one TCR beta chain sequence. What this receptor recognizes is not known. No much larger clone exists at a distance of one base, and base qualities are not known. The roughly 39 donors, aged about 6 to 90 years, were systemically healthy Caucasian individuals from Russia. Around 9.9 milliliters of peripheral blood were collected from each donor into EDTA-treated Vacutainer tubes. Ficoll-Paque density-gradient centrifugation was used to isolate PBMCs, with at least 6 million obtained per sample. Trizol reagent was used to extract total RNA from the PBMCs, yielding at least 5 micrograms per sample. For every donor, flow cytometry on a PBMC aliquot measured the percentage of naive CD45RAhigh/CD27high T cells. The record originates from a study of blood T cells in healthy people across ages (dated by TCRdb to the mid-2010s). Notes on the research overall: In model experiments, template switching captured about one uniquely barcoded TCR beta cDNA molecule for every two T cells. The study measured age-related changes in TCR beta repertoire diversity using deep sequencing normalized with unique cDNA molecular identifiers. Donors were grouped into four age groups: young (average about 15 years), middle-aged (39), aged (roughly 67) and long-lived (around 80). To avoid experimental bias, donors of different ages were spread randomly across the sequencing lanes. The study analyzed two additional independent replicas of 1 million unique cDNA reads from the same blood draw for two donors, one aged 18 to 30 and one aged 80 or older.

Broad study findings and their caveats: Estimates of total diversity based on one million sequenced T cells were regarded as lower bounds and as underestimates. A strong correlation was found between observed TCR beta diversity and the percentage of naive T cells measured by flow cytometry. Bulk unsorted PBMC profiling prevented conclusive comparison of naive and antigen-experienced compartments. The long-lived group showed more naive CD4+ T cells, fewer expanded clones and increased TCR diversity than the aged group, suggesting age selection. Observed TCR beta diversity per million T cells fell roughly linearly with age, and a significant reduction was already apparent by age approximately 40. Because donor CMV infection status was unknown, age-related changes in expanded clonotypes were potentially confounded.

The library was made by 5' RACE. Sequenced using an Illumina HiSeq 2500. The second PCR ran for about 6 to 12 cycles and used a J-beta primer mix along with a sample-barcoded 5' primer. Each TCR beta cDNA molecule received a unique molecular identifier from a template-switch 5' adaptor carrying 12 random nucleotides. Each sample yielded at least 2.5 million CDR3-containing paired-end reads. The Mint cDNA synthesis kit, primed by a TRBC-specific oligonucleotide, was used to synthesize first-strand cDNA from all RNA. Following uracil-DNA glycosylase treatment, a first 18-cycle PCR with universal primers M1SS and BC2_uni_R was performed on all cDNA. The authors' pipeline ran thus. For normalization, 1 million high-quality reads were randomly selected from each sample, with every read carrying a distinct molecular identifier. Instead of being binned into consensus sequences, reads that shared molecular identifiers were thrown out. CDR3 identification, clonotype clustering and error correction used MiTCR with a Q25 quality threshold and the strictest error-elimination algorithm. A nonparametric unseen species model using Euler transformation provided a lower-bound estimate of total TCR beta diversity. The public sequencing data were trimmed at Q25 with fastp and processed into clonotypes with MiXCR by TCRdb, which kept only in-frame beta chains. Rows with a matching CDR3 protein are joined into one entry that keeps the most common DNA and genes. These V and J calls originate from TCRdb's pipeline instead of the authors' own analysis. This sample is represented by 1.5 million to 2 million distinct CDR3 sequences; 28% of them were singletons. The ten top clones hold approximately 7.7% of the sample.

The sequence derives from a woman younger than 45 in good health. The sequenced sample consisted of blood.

This receptor has the CDR3 CASSSEGTRGDEQFF. In nucleotides, the sequence is TGCGCCAGCAGCTCGGAGGGGACTAGAGGCGATGAGCAGTTCTTC. The chain uses TRBV5-1 and TRBJ2-1, with 8 bases matching TRBD2. Including the terminal cysteine and phenylalanine, the CDR3 comprises 15 residues. This entry keeps only the CDR3 DNA: 45 bases, framed from base 1. According to the germline V gene, CDR1 reads SGHRS and CDR2 reads YFSETQ. The junction shows trimming of 3 bases on V and 8 bases on J, and the gene matches do not reach 10 bases of it.